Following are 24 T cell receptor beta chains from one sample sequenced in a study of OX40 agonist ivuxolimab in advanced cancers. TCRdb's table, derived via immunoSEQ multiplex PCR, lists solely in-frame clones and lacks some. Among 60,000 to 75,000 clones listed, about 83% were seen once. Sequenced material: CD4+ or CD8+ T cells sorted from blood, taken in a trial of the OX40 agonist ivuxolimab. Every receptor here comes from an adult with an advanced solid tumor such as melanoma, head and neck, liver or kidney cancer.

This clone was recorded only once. Here the CDR3 DNA reads TGTGCCAGCAGCCAAGGTCGGACTAGCGGGGGTTTCGGTGAGCAGTTCTTC. Translation: CASSQGRTSGGFGEQFF. The rearrangement links TRBV4-2 to TRBJ2-1, with TRBD2 identical over 13 bases. The V gene's germline CDR1 is LGHNA and CDR2 YNFKEQ. The CDR3 sequence is 17 residues long. The V and J ends lost 1 base and 9 bases, in that order; junction bases with no gene match: 9.

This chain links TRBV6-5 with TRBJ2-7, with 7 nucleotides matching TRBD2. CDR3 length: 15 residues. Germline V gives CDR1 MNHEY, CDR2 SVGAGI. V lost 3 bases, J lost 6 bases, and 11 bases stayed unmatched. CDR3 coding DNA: TGTGCCAGCAGTTATTTATTGAACCCGGGGGGCGAGCAGTACTTC. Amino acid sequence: CASSYLLNPGGEQYF.

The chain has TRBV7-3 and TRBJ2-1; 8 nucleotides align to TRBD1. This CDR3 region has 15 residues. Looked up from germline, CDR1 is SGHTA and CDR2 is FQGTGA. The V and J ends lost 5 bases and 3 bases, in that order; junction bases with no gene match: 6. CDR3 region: CASSPYGTGYNEQFF. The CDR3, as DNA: TGTGCCAGCAGCCCCTACGGGACAGGCTACAATGAGCAGTTCTTC.

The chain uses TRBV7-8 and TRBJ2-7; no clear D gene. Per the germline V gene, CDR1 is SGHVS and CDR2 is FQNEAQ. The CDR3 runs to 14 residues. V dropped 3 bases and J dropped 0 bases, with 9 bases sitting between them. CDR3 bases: TGTGCCAGCAGCTTGGCCCAGAGCTCCTACGAGCAGTACTTC. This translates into CASSLAQSSYEQYF.

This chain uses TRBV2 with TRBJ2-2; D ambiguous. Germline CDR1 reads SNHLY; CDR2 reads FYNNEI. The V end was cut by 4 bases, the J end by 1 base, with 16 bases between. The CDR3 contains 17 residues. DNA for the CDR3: TGTGCCAGCAGTGGTTTTGTCACAACAATGAACACCGGGGAGCTGTTTTTT. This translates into CASSGFVTTMNTGELFF.

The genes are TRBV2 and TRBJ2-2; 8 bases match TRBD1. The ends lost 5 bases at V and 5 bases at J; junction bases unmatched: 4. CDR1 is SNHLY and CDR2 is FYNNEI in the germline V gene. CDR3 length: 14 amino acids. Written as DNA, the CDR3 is TGTGCCAGCAGTCCGACAGGGGTAACCGGGGAGCTGTTTTTT. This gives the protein CASSPTGVTGELFF.

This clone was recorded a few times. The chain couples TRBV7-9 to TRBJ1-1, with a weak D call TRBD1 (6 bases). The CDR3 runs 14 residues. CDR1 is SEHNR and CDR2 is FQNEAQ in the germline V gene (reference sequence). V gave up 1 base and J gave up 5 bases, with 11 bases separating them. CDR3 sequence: CASSLEQGVTEAFF. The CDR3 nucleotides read TGTGCCAGCAGCTTAGAACAGGGCGTGACTGAAGCTTTCTTT.

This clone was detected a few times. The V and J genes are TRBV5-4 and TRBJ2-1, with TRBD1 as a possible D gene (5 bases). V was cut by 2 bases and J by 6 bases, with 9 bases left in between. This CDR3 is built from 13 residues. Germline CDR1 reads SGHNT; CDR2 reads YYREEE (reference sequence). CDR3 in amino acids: CASSFPGFNEQFF. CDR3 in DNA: TGTGCCAGCAGCTTCCCAGGGTTCAATGAGCAGTTCTTC.

The CDR3 DNA sequence: TGTGCCAGCAGTTGGGGGAGTACAGATACGCAGTATTTT. Its translation: CASSWGSTDTQYF. The rearrangement uses TRBV27 and TRBJ2-3; possibly TRBD1 or TRBD2 for D (5 bases each). Germline CDR1 MNHEY, CDR2 SMNVEV (reference sequence). V lost 4 bases and J 3 bases, leaving 8 bases between the germline ends. The CDR3 runs 13 residues.

The CDR3 nucleotides are TGTGCCAGCAGCAGAGGAGGAGAGCAGTTCTTC. Translating it yields CASSRGGEQFF. The chain joins TRBV7-9 to TRBJ2-1, with D possibly TRBD2 on 5 matching bases. There are 11 residues in the CDR3. The V gene lost 5 bases and the J gene lost 10 bases, with 9 bases spanning the gap. The V gene's germline CDR1 is SEHNR and CDR2 FQNEAQ (reference sequence). The full variable domain, in which reference TRBV7-9 and TRBJ2-1 provide the parts outside the CDR3, is DTGVSQNPRHKITKRGQNVTFRCDPISEHNRLYWYRQTLGQGPEFLTYFQNEAQLEKSRLLSDRFSAERPKGSFSTLEIQRTEQGDSAMYLCASSRGGEQFFGPGTRLTVL.

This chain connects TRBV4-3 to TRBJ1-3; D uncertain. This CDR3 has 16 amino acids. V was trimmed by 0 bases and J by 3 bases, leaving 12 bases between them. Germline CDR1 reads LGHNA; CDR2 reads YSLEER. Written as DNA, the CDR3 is TGCGCCAGCAGCCAAGAGTCCGGAACTGATGGAAACACCATATATTTT. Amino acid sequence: CASSQESGTDGNTIYF.

The CDR3 loop is CAISDQGQGAGQPQHF. The CDR3 region has the DNA TGTGCCATCAGTGACCAAGGACAGGGGGCGGGGCAGCCCCAGCATTTT. This chain joins TRBV10-3 and TRBJ1-5; 11 bases agree with TRBD1. Germline V gene sequence: CDR1 ENHRY, CDR2 SYGVKD. V lost 3 bases, J lost 7 bases, and 8 bases stayed unmatched. There are 16 residues in the CDR3.

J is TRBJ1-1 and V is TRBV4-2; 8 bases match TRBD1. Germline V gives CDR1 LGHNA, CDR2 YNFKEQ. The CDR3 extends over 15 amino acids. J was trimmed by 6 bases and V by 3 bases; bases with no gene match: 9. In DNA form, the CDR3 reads TGTGCCAGCAGCCAGAGGACAGGGATTAATTCTGAAGCTTTCTTT. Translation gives CASSQRTGINSEAFF.

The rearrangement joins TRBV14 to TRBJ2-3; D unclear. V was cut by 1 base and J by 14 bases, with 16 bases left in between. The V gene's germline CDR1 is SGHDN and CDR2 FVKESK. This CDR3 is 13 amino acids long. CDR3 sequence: CASSQGVGSPPYF. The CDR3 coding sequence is TGTGCCAGCAGCCAAGGGGTTGGGTCCCCACCGTATTTT.

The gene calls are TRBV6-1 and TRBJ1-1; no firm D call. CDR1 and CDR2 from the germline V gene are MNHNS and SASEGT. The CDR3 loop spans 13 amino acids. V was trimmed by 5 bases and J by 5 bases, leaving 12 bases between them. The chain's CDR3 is CASSLNWRTEAFF. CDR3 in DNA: TGTGCCAGCAGTCTGAACTGGCGTACTGAAGCTTTCTTT.

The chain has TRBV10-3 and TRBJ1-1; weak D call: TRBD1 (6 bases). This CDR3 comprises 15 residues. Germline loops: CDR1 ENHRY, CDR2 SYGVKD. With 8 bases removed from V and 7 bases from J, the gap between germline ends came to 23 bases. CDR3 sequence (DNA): TGTGCCATCTCTTTTGGTGCAGGGGCCGGAGGTGAAGCTTTCTTT. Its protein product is CAISFGAGAGGEAFF.

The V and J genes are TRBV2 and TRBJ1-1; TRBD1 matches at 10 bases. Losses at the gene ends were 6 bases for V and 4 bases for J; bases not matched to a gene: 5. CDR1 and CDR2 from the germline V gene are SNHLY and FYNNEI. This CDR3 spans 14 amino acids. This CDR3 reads CASRQTGGVTEAFF. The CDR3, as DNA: TGTGCCAGCAGACAGACAGGGGGCGTCACTGAAGCTTTCTTT.

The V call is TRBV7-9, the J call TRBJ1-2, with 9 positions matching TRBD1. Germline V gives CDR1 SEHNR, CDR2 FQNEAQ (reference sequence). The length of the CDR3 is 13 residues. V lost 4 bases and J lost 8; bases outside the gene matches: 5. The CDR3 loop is CASSSTGGRGYTF. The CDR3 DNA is TGTGCCAGCAGCTCAACAGGGGGCCGCGGCTACACCTTC.

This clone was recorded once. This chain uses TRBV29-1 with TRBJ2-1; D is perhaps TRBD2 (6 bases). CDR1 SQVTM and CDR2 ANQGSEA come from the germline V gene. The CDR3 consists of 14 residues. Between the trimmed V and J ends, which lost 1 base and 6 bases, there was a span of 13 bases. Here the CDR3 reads CSVEVGGALNEQFF. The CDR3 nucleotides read TGCAGCGTTGAAGTAGGCGGGGCTCTCAATGAGCAGTTCTTC.

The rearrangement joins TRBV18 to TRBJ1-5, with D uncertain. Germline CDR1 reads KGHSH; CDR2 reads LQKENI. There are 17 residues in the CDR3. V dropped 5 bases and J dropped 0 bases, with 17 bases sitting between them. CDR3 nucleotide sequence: TGTGCCAGCTCATTTAAGAGTCAGGAAGGTAGCAATCAGCCCCAGCATTTT. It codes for CASSFKSQEGSNQPQHF. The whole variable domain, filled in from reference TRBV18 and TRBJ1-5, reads NAGVMQNPRHLVRRRGQEARLRCSPMKGHSHVYWYRQLPEEGLKFMVYLQKENIIDESGMPKERFSAEFPKEGPSILRIQQVVRGDSAAYFCASSFKSQEGSNQPQHFGDGTRLSIL.

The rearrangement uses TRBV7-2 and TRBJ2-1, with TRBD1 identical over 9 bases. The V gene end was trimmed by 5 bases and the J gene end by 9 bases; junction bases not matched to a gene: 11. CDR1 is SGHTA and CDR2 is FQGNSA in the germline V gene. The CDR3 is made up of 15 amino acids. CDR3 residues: CASSPRTGAGVEQFF. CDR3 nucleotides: TGTGCCAGCAGCCCGAGGACAGGGGCCGGGGTTGAGCAGTTCTTC.

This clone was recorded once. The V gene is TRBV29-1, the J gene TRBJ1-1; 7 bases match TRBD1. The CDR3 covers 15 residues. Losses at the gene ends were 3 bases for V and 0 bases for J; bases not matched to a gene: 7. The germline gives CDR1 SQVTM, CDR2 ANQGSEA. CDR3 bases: TGCAGCGTTGAGGGGACAGCGGGCTTGAACACTGAAGCTTTCTTT. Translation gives CSVEGTAGLNTEAFF.

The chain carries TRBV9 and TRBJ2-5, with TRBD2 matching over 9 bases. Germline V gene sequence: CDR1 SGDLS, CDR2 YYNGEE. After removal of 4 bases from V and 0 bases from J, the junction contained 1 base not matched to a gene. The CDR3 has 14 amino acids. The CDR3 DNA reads TGTGCCAGCAGCACTAGCGGGTACCAAGAGACCCAGTACTTC. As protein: CASSTSGYQETQYF.

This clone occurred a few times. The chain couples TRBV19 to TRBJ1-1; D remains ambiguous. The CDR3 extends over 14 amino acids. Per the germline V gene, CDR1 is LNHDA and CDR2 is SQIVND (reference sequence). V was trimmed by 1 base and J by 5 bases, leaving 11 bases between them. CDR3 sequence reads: CASSIAQTYTEAFF. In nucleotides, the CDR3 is TGTGCCAGTAGTATAGCCCAGACTTATACTGAAGCTTTCTTT.